The rows below give T cell receptor beta chains drawn from one sample of a study of beta chain features in type 1 diabetes. Clones were read by immunoSEQ multiplex PCR, and TCRdb kept only the in-frame ones, dropping some. Among about 150,000 clones listed, about 7.3% were seen once. Source material: central memory CD4+ T cells from blood. The receptors shown here come from a man between 18 and 29 years old in good health. The CDR3 runs from the conserved cysteine through the conserved F or W.

>TRBJ2-7|15|TRBV7-3
CASSLGQGAWYEQYF
>TRBJ2-2|13|TRBV5-1
CASSIGVTGELFF
>TRBJ1-6|14|TRBV7-2
CASSSGGSNSPLHF
>TRBJ1-2|13|TRBV23-1
CASSRQGSYGYTF
>TRBJ1-6|17|TRBV18
CASSPSGQASYNSPLHF
>TRBJ2-1|14|TRBV29-1
CSVPGGEIYNEQFF
>TRBJ2-3|15|TRBV4-1
CASSQNGVGTDTQYF
>TRBJ1-2|16|TRBV5-1
CASSPGSGGLEYGYTF
>TRBJ2-7|14|TRBV7-9
CASSLGRGSDEQYF
>TRBJ2-7|11|TRBV30
CAWKGAYEQYF
>TRBJ2-4|14|TRBV6-6
CASRRQGEENIQYF
>TRBJ1-1|13|TRBV9
CASSVDGRGAAFF
>TRBJ2-5|13|TRBV5-6
CASSPPGRETQYF
>TRBJ1-1|14|TRBV7-2
CASSLRGRSTEAFF
>TRBJ1-5|13|TRBV4-3
CASSQGRNQPQHF
>TRBJ2-2|12|TRBV5-1
CASTPDTGELFF
>TRBJ2-3|15|TRBV4-2
CASSLRAGSTDTQYF
>TRBJ2-4|15|TRBV6-1
CASSELGPREGIQYF
>TRBJ1-2|14|TRBV19
CASSRRDRYYGYTF
>TRBJ1-2|15|TRBV6-5
CASSFKTGDWRGYTF
>TRBJ2-2|13|TRBV11-1
CASSPDRAGELFF
>TRBJ1-2|14|TRBV5-4
CASSIRDRDRGYTF
>TRBJ2-5|14|TRBV5-6
CASSLDRNQETQYF
>TRBJ2-1|14|TRBV7-2
CASSPGLSNNEQFF
>TRBJ1-1|17|TRBV2
CASSEIRQGLGNTEAFF
>TRBJ1-1|14|TRBV11-1
CASSLGSGYTEAFF
>TRBJ2-3|15|TRBV6-5
CASSRPGLQGDTQYF
>TRBJ2-6|15|TRBV4-3
CASSRRGSGANVLTF
>TRBJ1-2|14|TRBV2
CASSGARGNYGYTF
>TRBJ2-2|15|TRBV28
CASSPPGVYTGELFF
>TRBJ1-5|13|TRBV30
CAWGDRANQPQHF
>TRBJ2-7|11|TRBV6-5
CASSYREEQYF
>TRBJ2-7|15|TRBV11-1
CASSSPGDSSYEQYF
>TRBJ1-5|14|TRBV6-5
CASGNRGRNQPQHF
>TRBJ2-2|15|TRBV19
CATRQTGTNTGELFF
>TRBJ1-2|14|TRBV7-2
CASSRWDTNYGYTF
>TRBJ1-2|14|TRBV5-4
CASTPGQGHYGYTF
>TRBJ2-5|18|TRBV4-2
CASSQYGLAGGYQETQYF
>TRBJ2-7|13|TRBV18
CASGTGALYEQYF
>TRBJ1-3|15|TRBV7-9
CASSFWTGPGDTIYF
>TRBJ2-7|14|TRBV19
CASSATTGRYEQYF
>TRBJ1-6|14|TRBV2
CASSVGLNNSPLHF
>TRBJ2-1|13|TRBV5-4
CASSLAEMSEQFF
>-|15|TRBV18
CASSPGQSSSYEQYF
>TRBJ1-2|14|TRBV18
CASSPPDRVYGYTF
>TRBJ2-2|15|TRBV2
CASIRQGPITGELFF
>TRBJ2-7|15|TRBV5-5
CASSRGLAGVYEQYF
>TRBJ2-2|18|TRBV19
CASRPAAGLAGGSGELFF
>TRBJ1-4|13|TRBV19
CASSMTGDEKLFF
>TRBJ2-3|16|TRBV18
CASSPTTSGSTDTQYF
>TRBJ2-5|13|TRBV7-2
CASSLGKLETQYF
>TRBJ2-7|14|TRBV27
CASRGQAFSYEQYF
>TRBJ2-1|18|TRBV11-3
CASSLDHGGTALNNEQFF
>TRBJ2-4|15|TRBV27
CASSLGFLTKNIQYF
>TRBJ1-5|13|TRBV19
CASTPDSNQPQHF